Below, 14 T cell receptor beta chains from the same sample are listed, as sequenced in a study of resident and recirculating memory T cells in vitiligo (dated by TCRdb to 2017 to 2018). Receptor amplification or capture employed the immunoSEQ multiplex PCR assay. The source is immuneACCESS, and TCRdb retained only in-frame sequences with V and J called. Part of the clones is not carried over; for the studies checked, unresolved V genes explain less than half of this, and the remainder is unexplained. Within this sample are 72,000 or so clones, with approximately 90% of them counted one time only. Together, the top ten hold 5% of the sample. Material for sequencing was blood. These receptor sequences come from a male donor with vitiligo.

This clone was seen only once. The chain couples TRBV28 to TRBJ1-2, with D possibly matching TRBD1 (5 bases). Germline V lookup: CDR1 MDHEN, CDR2 SYDVKM. This CDR3 is 12 amino acids long. V lost 8 bases, J lost 6 bases, and 13 bases lay in between. The CDR3 DNA reads TGTGCCAGCCGGTGGGGAGGGGATGGCTACACCTTC. The encoded protein is CASRWGGDGYTF.

This chain connects TRBV4-1 to TRBJ1-2; D unresolved. The CDR3 has 16 residues. Trimming took off 10 bases at V and 4 bases at J, with 25 bases between the two ends. Germline assignment: CDR1 MGHRA and CDR2 YSYEKL. CDR3: CATAPWAGIPFYGYTF. The CDR3 nucleotides are TGCGCCACTGCTCCGTGGGCGGGGATCCCCTTCTATGGCTACACCTTC.

There are a few counts of this clone. CDR3 residues: CASITPGQGAYEQYF. In DNA, the CDR3 is TGTGCCAGCATCACCCCGGGACAGGGGGCCTACGAGCAGTACTTC. This rearrangement joins TRBV6-9 to TRBJ2-7, with 11 bases that match TRBD1. Germline V CDR1 and CDR2: MNHGY, SVAAGI. The CDR3 contains 15 residues. V was pared by 7 bases and J by 2 bases, with 7 bases of the junction left unmatched.

The V and J genes are TRBV7-9 and TRBJ2-1; weak D call: TRBD2 (5 bases). Germline CDR1 and CDR2: SEHNR and FQNEAQ (reference sequence). Trimming took 5 bases from V and 7 from J, leaving 12 bases between them. The CDR3 length is 13 residues. CDR3 protein: CASSHIPGNEQFF. The CDR3, as DNA: TGTGCCAGCAGCCACATTCCGGGGAATGAGCAGTTCTTC. Looking up the rest from reference TRBV7-9 and TRBJ2-1 gives the full variable domain: DTGVSQNPRHKITKRGQNVTFRCDPISEHNRLYWYRQTLGQGPEFLTYFQNEAQLEKSRLLSDRFSAERPKGSFSTLEIQRTEQGDSAMYLCASSHIPGNEQFFGPGTRLTVL.

The chain links TRBV5-1 to TRBJ1-1; D gene ambiguous. Germline loops: CDR1 SGHRS, CDR2 YFSETQ. The CDR3 has 15 residues. The V and J ends lost 5 bases and 6 bases respectively, with 20 bases between them. For the CDR3, the DNA is TGCGCCAGCAGTCTCCGAAGCAGCGCGACCTCTGAAGCTTTCTTT. This codes for CASSLRSSATSEAFF.

This chain links TRBV18 with TRBJ2-3; 8 bases map to TRBD2. V lost 3 bases and J lost 2; bases outside the gene matches: 7. Germline CDR1 is KGHSH and CDR2 is LQKENI. CDR3 length: 16 amino acids. CDR3 nucleotide sequence: TGTGCCAGCTCACCCCCGGGACTAGTTTTCACAGATACGCAGTATTTT. Its translation is CASSPPGLVFTDTQYF.

The J gene is TRBJ2-7, the V gene TRBV6-5, with D tentatively TRBD1 (7 bases). Germline V gene data show CDR1 as MNHEY and CDR2 as SVGAGI. The CDR3 spans 15 residues. Between the trimmed V and J ends, which lost 7 bases and 5 bases, there was a span of 21 bases. CDR3 residues: CASTKGGQSTNEQYF. CDR3 DNA sequence: TGTGCCAGCACCAAGGGGGGACAGTCCACCAACGAGCAGTACTTC.

V gene TRBV28 combines with J gene TRBJ2-1, with D possibly being TRBD2 (7 bases). Germline V gene data show CDR1 as MDHEN and CDR2 as SYDVKM. The CDR3 is 13 amino acids. V lost 8 bases, J lost 2 bases, and 10 bases lay in between. CDR3 sequence reads: CASGGAPYNEQFF. The CDR3, as DNA: TGTGCCAGCGGGGGGGCTCCCTACAATGAGCAGTTCTTC.

The DNA for the CDR3 is TGCGCCAGCAGCTCCGGGGTGGCAGCTAACTATGGCTACACCTTC. This encodes CASSSGVAANYGYTF. This chain links TRBV5-1 with TRBJ1-2; D not certain. V was shortened by 3 bases and J by 0 bases, with 12 bases between the two germline ends. CDR1 is SGHRS and CDR2 is YFSETQ in the germline V gene. The CDR3 contains 15 residues.

The rearrangement links TRBV7-8 to TRBJ1-4, with D hard to call. This CDR3 is built from 16 residues. In germline, CDR1 is SGHVS, CDR2 FQNEAQ. Trimming pared 5 bases from V and 0 bases from J, leaving 13 bases between. The chain's CDR3 is CASSLVLGATNEKLFF. Written as DNA, the CDR3 is TGTGCCAGCAGCCTCGTATTGGGAGCAACTAATGAAAAACTGTTTTTT. The entire variable domain, with the rest obtained from reference TRBV7-8 and TRBJ1-4, is as follows: GAGVSQSPRYKVAKRGQDVALRCDPISGHVSLFWYQQALGQGPEFLTYFQNEAQLDKSGLPSDRFFAERPEGSVSTLKIQRTQQEDSAVYLCASSLVLGATNEKLFFGSGTQLSVL.

The chain has TRBV11-3 and TRBJ2-1, with 7 bases aligning to TRBD2. Germline V CDR1 and CDR2: SGHNT, YENEEA. The CDR3 consists of 15 residues. Trimming took 4 bases from V and 5 from J; bases not matched to a gene: 8. CDR3 bases: TGTGCCAGCAGCTCAACCGGGACTATAGACAATGAGCAGTTCTTC. It specifies CASSSTGTIDNEQFF.

This chain links TRBV28 with TRBJ2-5; D may be TRBD2 (6 bases). The CDR3 sequence is 17 residues long. The germline V gene has CDR1 MDHEN and CDR2 SYDVKM. Trimming left V 6 bases short and J 5 bases short, with 25 bases between. The CDR3 sequence is CASSAPRGRFGAETQYF. The CDR3 bases are TGTGCCAGCAGCGCCCCTCGAGGGAGGTTCGGTGCGGAGACCCAGTACTTC.

The V gene is TRBV28, the J gene TRBJ1-5, with D unresolved. The CDR3 is 15 amino acids. The V gene's germline CDR1 is MDHEN and CDR2 SYDVKM. Trimming took 1 base from V and 4 from J, leaving 11 bases between them. CDR3 residues: CASSLLAEINQPQHF. Written as DNA, the CDR3 is TGTGCCAGCAGTTTATTGGCTGAAATAAATCAGCCCCAGCATTTT.

V usage is TRBV5-1 and J usage is TRBJ1-2, with 7 bases matching TRBD1. Germline loops: CDR1 SGHRS, CDR2 YFSETQ. The CDR3 is 16 residues long. Trimming cost V 0 bases and J 0 bases; bases outside gene matches: 5. CDR3 sequence (DNA): TGCGCCAGCAGCTTGGGAGGGACAGAGACTAACTATGGCTACACCTTC. Amino acid sequence: CASSLGGTETNYGYTF. The full variable domain, rest sourced from reference TRBV5-1 and TRBJ1-2, is KAGVTQTPRYLIKTRGQQVTLSCSPISGHRSVSWYQQTPGQGLQFLFEYFSETQRNKGNFPGRFSGRQFSNSRSEMNVSTLELGDSALYLCASSLGGTETNYGYTFGSGTRLTVV.